Following are 32 T cell receptor beta chains from one sample sequenced in a study of blood T cell repertoires in COVID-19. The assay was immunoSEQ multiplex PCR, and TCRdb's table has in-frame clones only and misses some. The table lists under 150,000 clones, about 77% of them singletons, with 4% to 4.5% in the top ten. Sequencing input: peripheral blood. The receptor source for this set is a man aged 55 to 70 with acute or convalescent COVID-19.

CDR3: CASQSGRYEQYF. For the CDR3, the DNA is TGTGCCAGTCAGAGCGGGAGATACGAGCAGTACTTC. V usage is TRBV19 and J usage is TRBJ2-7, with 8 bases lining up with TRBD2. This CDR3 is 12 amino acids long. Germline CDR1 LNHDA, CDR2 SQIVND (reference sequence). The V and J ends lost 8 bases and 4 bases, in that order; junction bases with no gene match: 4.

The J gene is TRBJ1-4, the V gene TRBV2, with D unresolved. CDR3 length: 11 amino acids. The germline V gene encodes CDR1 SNHLY and CDR2 FYNNEI. Trimming removed 4 bases from V and 8 bases from J, with 5 bases in between. CDR3 residues: CASSVEEKLFF. As DNA, the CDR3 is TGTGCCAGCAGTGTTGAGGAAAAACTGTTTTTT.

This clone was seen ten or more times. This rearrangement joins TRBV24-1 to TRBJ2-1; 8 bases agree with TRBD2. CDR1 is KGHDR, CDR2 SFDVKD, per germline. This CDR3 contains 17 residues. The J segment lost 7 bases and the V segment lost 2 bases, leaving 12 bases of the junction unmatched. CDR3 coding DNA: TGTGCCACCAGTGATTCCACAGCGGGAGCTCTGGGTAATGAGCAGTTCTTC. Its protein product is CATSDSTAGALGNEQFF.

This clone has a count of ten or more. This chain joins TRBV6-5 and TRBJ2-1; D is perhaps TRBD2 (5 bases). Germline V gene lookup returns CDR1 MNHEY and CDR2 SVGAGI. Trimming took 7 bases from V and 6 from J, leaving 16 bases between them. The CDR3 is 14 residues long. The DNA for the CDR3 is TGTGCCAGCATTACTAGAGGTCTTGGCAATGAGCAGTTCTTC. This codes for CASITRGLGNEQFF.

The rearrangement joins TRBV28 to TRBJ2-1, with 9 nucleotides matching TRBD2. V gave up 2 bases and J gave up 9 bases; unmatched junction bases: 8. Germline CDR1 and CDR2: MDHEN and SYDVKM. There are 15 residues in the CDR3. As DNA, the CDR3 is TGTGCCAGCAGTTTAGTTCCAGCGGGAGGCGGTGAGCAGTTCTTC. This sequence encodes CASSLVPAGGGEQFF.

The rearrangement joins TRBV29-1 to TRBJ2-1, with TRBD2 matching 11 bases. Germline V lookup: CDR1 SQVTM, CDR2 ANQGSEA. CDR3 length: 14 residues. Trimming removed 7 bases from V and 4 bases from J; junction bases left unmatched: 6. CDR3 amino acids: CSGVTSGGYNEQFF. The CDR3 DNA sequence: TGCAGCGGCGTTACTAGCGGGGGATACAATGAGCAGTTCTTC.

The V gene is TRBV27, the J gene TRBJ2-7; TRBD1 matches 8 bases. The V and J ends lost 11 bases and 3 bases, in that order; junction bases with no gene match: 9. Per germline, CDR1 MNHEY and CDR2 SMNVEV (reference sequence). The length of the CDR3 is 13 residues. For the CDR3, the DNA is TGTGCCTCGTACAGGGGGATTTTCTACGAGCAGTACTTC. Its translation: CASYRGIFYEQYF.

This sequence joins TRBV5-1 and TRBJ2-5, with TRBD1 identical over 7 bases. The V gene's germline CDR1 is SGHRS and CDR2 YFSETQ. The CDR3 sequence is 13 residues long. Trimming at V came to 4 bases and at J to 2 bases, leaving 2 bases not matched to a gene. This CDR3 reads CASSPGQQETQYF. CDR3 nucleotide sequence: TGCGCCAGCAGCCCGGGACAGCAAGAGACCCAGTACTTC.

The gene calls are TRBV5-1 and TRBJ2-2; 12 positions agree with TRBD2. Germline V gene data show CDR1 as SGHRS and CDR2 as YFSETQ. V trimming: 2 bases; J trimming: 7 bases; junction bases outside the gene matches: 9. The CDR3 consists of 17 residues. The CDR3 protein is CASSFGTSGPQGGELFF. In DNA form, the CDR3 reads TGCGCCAGCAGCTTCGGGACTAGCGGGCCTCAGGGCGGGGAGCTGTTTTTT.

The V gene is TRBV5-5, the J gene TRBJ1-4; D possibly corresponds to TRBD1 (5 bases). This CDR3 comprises 15 residues. The germline V and J ends were trimmed by 1 base and 8 bases, with 15 bases remaining between them. The germline gives CDR1 SGHKS, CDR2 YYEKEE (reference sequence). The CDR3 sequence is CASSLLWGVEEKLFF. The CDR3 nucleotides read TGTGCCAGCAGCTTGCTCTGGGGGGTAGAAGAAAAACTGTTTTTT. The whole variable domain, filled in from reference TRBV5-5 and TRBJ1-4, reads DAGVTQSPTHLIKTRGQQVTLRCSPISGHKSVSWYQQVLGQGPQFIFQYYEKEERGRGNFPDRFSARQFPNYSSELNVNALLLGDSALYLCASSLLWGVEEKLFFGSGTQLSVL.

This clone was counted only a few times. The chain recombines TRBV4-1 with TRBJ1-5, with a tentative D call TRBD1 (6 bases). Germline V gene data show CDR1 as MGHRA and CDR2 as YSYEKL. This CDR3 contains 16 residues. Trimming pared 4 bases from V and 5 bases from J, leaving 18 bases between. CDR3: CASSLLWHRADQPQHF. CDR3 nucleotide sequence: TGCGCCAGCAGCCTACTCTGGCACAGGGCGGATCAGCCCCAGCATTTT.

The rearrangement joins TRBV6-6 to TRBJ2-7, with 8 nucleotides matching TRBD1. Trimming removed 2 bases from V and 5 bases from J; junction bases left unmatched: 8. In germline, CDR1 is MNHNY, CDR2 SVGAGI (reference sequence). The CDR3 loop spans 15 amino acids. This chain's CDR3 is CASSYPGQVDNEQYF. The CDR3, as DNA: TGTGCCAGCAGTTACCCGGGACAGGTCGACAACGAGCAGTACTTC.

This chain uses TRBV24-1 with TRBJ2-1; TRBD1 might be the D (5 bases). The germline CDR1 and CDR2 sequences are KGHDR and SFDVKD. With 6 bases removed from V and 7 bases from J, the gap between germline ends came to 15 bases. This CDR3 is built from 14 residues. CDR3 DNA sequence: TGTGCCACCAGTAAGGGGTTAAGGAGAAATGAGCAGTTCTTC. It translates to CATSKGLRRNEQFF.

This chain uses TRBV7-8 with TRBJ1-5, with D perhaps TRBD1 (5 bases). Trimming shortened V by 1 base and J by 4 bases, and 11 bases separated the two germline ends. Germline V gene sequence: CDR1 SGHVS, CDR2 FQNEAQ. The CDR3 runs to 15 residues. Here the CDR3 reads CASSLEGAGNQPQHF. In nucleotides, the CDR3 is TGTGCCAGCAGCTTAGAAGGGGCAGGGAATCAGCCCCAGCATTTT.

This clone was counted at least ten times. The J gene is TRBJ2-1, the V gene TRBV7-9; 12 positions agree with TRBD2. The ends lost 5 bases at V and 4 bases at J; junction bases unmatched: 6. CDR1 is SEHNR, CDR2 FQNEAQ, per germline (reference sequence). The CDR3 has 16 amino acids. CDR3 in amino acids: CASSPRLAGVYNEQFF. Here the CDR3 DNA reads TGTGCCAGCAGCCCCCGACTAGCGGGGGTTTACAATGAGCAGTTCTTC. The variable domain in full, completed from reference TRBV7-9 and TRBJ2-1, reads DTGVSQNPRHKITKRGQNVTFRCDPISEHNRLYWYRQTLGQGPEFLTYFQNEAQLEKSRLLSDRFSAERPKGSFSTLEIQRTEQGDSAMYLCASSPRLAGVYNEQFFGPGTRLTVL.

The rearrangement uses TRBV18 and TRBJ2-5, with TRBD2 matching 8 bases. Germline trimming cut 3 bases from V and 2 bases from J; bases unmatched to any gene: 5. The CDR3 extends over 15 amino acids. CDR1 is KGHSH and CDR2 is LQKENI in the germline V gene. CDR3 sequence (DNA): TGTGCCAGCTCACCGCCGACTAGCGAACAAGAGACCCAGTACTTC. This translates into CASSPPTSEQETQYF.

The chain is built from TRBV5-6 and TRBJ2-3, with a weak D call TRBD2 (5 bases). The germline V gene encodes CDR1 SGHDT and CDR2 YYEEEE. The germline V and J ends were trimmed by 4 bases and 4 bases, with 16 bases remaining between them. The CDR3 is 15 residues long. The CDR3 reads CASSANPRGPDTQYF. The CDR3 DNA follows: TGTGCCAGCAGCGCCAACCCCCGCGGGCCAGATACGCAGTATTTT.

The rearrangement joins TRBV5-5 to TRBJ1-4; perhaps TRBD1 as D (5 bases). The germline V gene has CDR1 SGHKS and CDR2 YYEKEE (reference sequence). V was clipped by 1 base and J by 11 bases, with 9 bases between them. CDR3 length: 12 amino acids. The CDR3 DNA reads as TGTGCCAGCAGCTTGCAGGAGGGGAAACTGTTTTTT. This gives the protein CASSLQEGKLFF.

The chain couples TRBV15 to TRBJ2-1; possibly TRBD2 for D (5 bases). Trimming stripped 6 bases from V and 9 bases from J, with 12 bases between. CDR1 and CDR2 (germline): LNHNV, YYDKDF (reference sequence). This CDR3 comprises 12 residues. The CDR3 region is CATSTRAGEQFF. The CDR3 region has the DNA TGTGCCACCAGTACCCGGGCGGGTGAGCAGTTCTTC. Combining the CDR3 with reference TRBV15 and TRBJ2-1 gives the whole variable domain DAMVIQNPRYQVTQFGKPVTLSCSQTLNHNVMYWYQQKSSQAPKLLFHYYDKDFNNEADTPDNFQSRRPNTSFCFLDIRSPGLGDTAMYLCATSTRAGEQFFGPGTRLTVL.

The chain links TRBV7-2 to TRBJ2-1; D is ambiguous. CDR3 length: 14 residues. Germline V gene data show CDR1 as SGHTA and CDR2 as FQGNSA. The V end was cut by 5 bases, the J end by 3 bases, with 11 bases between. CDR3 sequence: CASSPGGSYNEQFF. CDR3 nucleotides: TGTGCCAGCAGCCCGGGTGGTAGCTACAATGAGCAGTTCTTC.

This clone has only a few counts. Here the CDR3 reads CASSQRDTRNQPQHF. CDR3 in DNA: TGTGCCAGTAGTCAACGGGACACACGCAATCAGCCCCAGCATTTT. The rearrangement uses TRBV19 and TRBJ1-5, with D possibly TRBD1 on 6 matching bases. The CDR3 is 15 amino acids. The ends were cut back, 5 bases at V and 2 bases at J, with 13 bases in the middle. The germline V gene has CDR1 LNHDA and CDR2 SQIVND (reference sequence).

This clone was detected only a few times. This chain links TRBV9 with TRBJ2-7; TRBD2 aligns across 7 bases. Germline CDR1 and CDR2: SGDLS and YYNGEE. V was clipped by 0 bases and J by 4 bases; unmatched bases: 4. The CDR3 runs to 14 residues. CDR3 DNA: TGTGCCAGCAGCGTAGGTGATAGCGGGTACGAGCAGTACTTC. Its protein is CASSVGDSGYEQYF.

The V and J genes are TRBV19 and TRBJ1-1; the match to TRBD1 covers 8 bases. In germline, CDR1 is LNHDA, CDR2 SQIVND (reference sequence). The CDR3 totals 14 residues. The V and J ends lost 5 bases and 2 bases, in that order; junction bases with no gene match: 4. The CDR3 loop is CASSDRGLNTEAFF. The CDR3 DNA reads as TGTGCCAGTAGTGACAGGGGCCTCAACACTGAAGCTTTCTTT.

This clone was detected once. The chain recombines TRBV5-1 with TRBJ2-3; D gene ambiguous. The CDR3 spans 13 residues. CDR1 and CDR2 (germline): SGHRS, YFSETQ. The V and J ends lost 0 bases and 4 bases respectively, with 6 bases between them. The CDR3 bases are TGCGCCAGCAGCTTGGGAGTGGCAGATACGCAGTATTTT. Its translation: CASSLGVADTQYF.

This clone has just a few counts. CDR3 protein: CAWSVPGTGTGGNTIYF. The CDR3 bases are TGTGCCTGGAGTGTACCCGGGACAGGGACTGGAGGAAACACCATATATTTT. The V call is TRBV30, the J call TRBJ1-3, with 9 bases fitting TRBD1. Germline lookup yields CDR1 GTSNPN and CDR2 SVGIG (reference sequence). The CDR3 extends over 17 amino acids. Unmatched junction bases numbered 10, after V lost 0 bases and J lost 4 bases. The whole variable domain, filled in from reference TRBV30 and TRBJ1-3, reads SQTIHQWPATLVQPVGSPLSLECTVEGTSNPNLYWYRQAAGRGLQLLFYSVGIGQISSEVPQNLSASRPQDRQFILSSKKLLLSDSGFYLCAWSVPGTGTGGNTIYFGEGSWLTVV.

V usage is TRBV28 and J usage is TRBJ2-7, with D possibly TRBD1 on 6 matching bases. Trimming took off 10 bases at V and 6 bases at J, with 13 bases between the two ends. CDR3 length: 11 residues. Germline CDR1 and CDR2: MDHEN and SYDVKM. CDR3 in DNA: TGTGCCATCAACAGGGTCGGCGAGCAGTACTTC. Its translation: CAINRVGEQYF.

CDR3 residues: CASSPYRRSGGQETQYF. The CDR3 DNA follows: TGTGCCAGCAGCCCATACCGGAGGAGCGGGGGCCAAGAGACCCAGTACTTC. The chain recombines TRBV3-1 (or the pseudogene TRBV3-2) with TRBJ2-5; 8 bases fit TRBD2. The CDR3 runs to 17 residues. Germline V gene lookup returns CDR1 LGHDT and CDR2 YNNKEL (reference sequence). V lost 4 bases and J lost 1; bases outside the gene matches: 11.

The rearrangement links TRBV18 to TRBJ2-7, with 8 positions matching TRBD2. The CDR3 consists of 17 residues. Germline trimming cut 1 base from V and 2 bases from J; bases unmatched to any gene: 10. The germline V gene has CDR1 KGHSH and CDR2 LQKENI. CDR3 bases: TGTGCCAGCTCACCACTGGGGGGCAGCGGGAGAACCTACGAGCAGTACTTC. Its translation is CASSPLGGSGRTYEQYF.

Details on this clone: Sequence at one end of the junction differs from germline and may be a read error. The chain carries TRBV30 and TRBJ2-7; D gene uncertain. CDR1 is GTSNPN, CDR2 SVGIG, per germline (reference sequence). The CDR3 is made up of 12 amino acids. The CDR3 here is CAWSASSFEQYF. The CDR3 bases are TGTGCCTGGAGTGCCTCCTCCTTCGAGCAGTACTTC.

V is TRBV9 and J is TRBJ1-1, with TRBD1 identical over 7 bases. The CDR3 covers 14 residues. From germline, CDR1 is SGDLS and CDR2 YYNGEE. Trimming removed 3 bases from V and 6 bases from J; junction bases left unmatched: 8. CDR3 protein: CASSAGQLAPEAFF. The CDR3 coding sequence is TGTGCCAGCAGCGCGGGACAGCTAGCACCTGAAGCTTTCTTT. The full variable domain, completed using reference TRBV9 and TRBJ1-1, is DSGVTQTPKHLITATGQRVTLRCSPRSGDLSVYWYQQSLDQGLQFLIQYYNGEERAKGNILERFSAQQFPDLHSELNLSSLELGDSALYFCASSAGQLAPEAFFGQGTRLTVV.

V is TRBV10-2 and J is TRBJ2-5, with 13 bases lining up with TRBD2. Trimming removed 10 bases from V and 3 bases from J; junction bases left unmatched: 11. Germline V gene data show CDR1 as WSHSY and CDR2 as SAAADI. The CDR3 extends over 16 amino acids. The CDR3: CATDGGLAGKKETQYF. CDR3 sequence (DNA): TGCGCCACCGACGGGGGACTAGCGGGAAAAAAAGAGACCCAGTACTTC.

The chain uses TRBV11-2 and TRBJ2-7, with a weak D call TRBD1 (6 bases). This CDR3 has 14 residues. Trimming stripped 5 bases from V and 2 bases from J, with 13 bases between. Germline assignment: CDR1 SGHAT and CDR2 FQNNGV. CDR3 nucleotide sequence: TGTGCCAGCAGCCGAGTCACAGGGACCTACGAGCAGTACTTC. This codes for CASSRVTGTYEQYF.